Listed below are T cell receptor beta chains from one sample, sequenced in a study of cytomegalovirus exposure and HLA in healthy donors. Measured with immunoSEQ multiplex PCR; TCRdb has only the in-frame clones, and not every one. This table holds roughly 63,000 clones, roughly 77% found once. The sample was PBMCs. The source is a woman in her 40s in good health and CMV-seropositive. Each CDR3 is given with its conserved first and last residue. D genes are given only for firm matches. The size of a clone is reported for some rows only, either as once, few or many, or as a class for expanded clones.

>TRBD1|TRBV2|16|-|TRBJ1-6
TGTGCCAGCAGTGAGTTCGGACAGGATTATAATTCACCCCTCCACTTT
CASSEFGQDYNSPLHF
>-|TRBV5-1|18|once|TRBJ1-4
TGCGCCAGCAGTGTGAGGGTTGGGAAGGGCCCATCAAATAAAAAACTGTTTTTT
CASSVRVGKGPSNKKLFF
>-|TRBV18|13|-|TRBJ2-3
TGTGCCAGCTCACCGGCTGGCACAGATACGCAGTATTTT
CASSPAGTDTQYF
>TRBD1|TRBV6-5|15|-|TRBJ2-3
TGTGCCAGCAGCCAGGGACAGGGGCCTTTGGGTACGCAGTATTTT
CASSQGQGPLGTQYF
>TRBD1|TRBV5-6|15|-|TRBJ2-5
TGTGCCAGCAGCTTGAGGGACAGGGGGGGAGAGACCCAGTACTTC
CASSLRDRGGETQYF
>-|TRBV19|15|-|TRBJ2-2
TGTGCCAGTAGCCTGACAGGACCCTACACCGGGGAGCTGTTTTTT
CASSLTGPYTGELFF
>TRBD1|TRBV6-1|14|-|TRBJ2-7
TGTGCCAGCAATCCGGGACAGGGGGGATACGAGCAGTACTTC
CASNPGQGGYEQYF
>TRBD1|TRBV6-4|13|-|TRBJ1-1
TGTGCCAGCAGGGCAACAGGGGACACTGAAGCTTTCTTT
CASRATGDTEAFF
>TRBD1|TRBV7-2|15|-|TRBJ2-1
TGTGCCAGCAGCCTCCGGGACAGAGTTTTGAATGAGCAGTTCTTC
CASSLRDRVLNEQFF
>-|TRBV7-8|15|-|TRBJ1-1
TGTGCCAGCAGCTGGGGGGGCTCGTCCTCCACTGAAGCTTTCTTT
CASSWGGSSSTEAFF
>-|TRBV19|12|-|TRBJ1-2
TGTGCCAGTAGCCGCGGGGGCAGAGGCTACACCTTC
CASSRGGRGYTF
>TRBD1|TRBV19|16|-|TRBJ1-5
TGTGCCAGTAGTGCCCCCGGGACAGGGGGGAATCAGCCCCAGCATTTT
CASSAPGTGGNQPQHF
>-|TRBV7-2|15|-|TRBJ1-5
TGTGCCAGCAGCTTAGGGACTCGTAGCAATCAGCCCCAGCATTTT
CASSLGTRSNQPQHF
>TRBD1|TRBV14|13|few|TRBJ1-1
TGTGCCAGCAGCCAAGAAGGGGGCCTCCGAGCTTTCTTT
CASSQEGGLRAFF
>TRBD1|TRBV6-1|14|-|TRBJ1-1
TGTGCCAGCAGTTCCCGCCCCTCGGGTTGGGACAGGCATTTT
CASSSRPSGWDRHF
>-|TRBV6-5|12|-|TRBJ2-1
TGTGCCAGCAGTTACGGGCGCAATGAGCAGTTCTTC
CASSYGRNEQFF
>-|TRBV10-1|13|-|TRBJ2-7
TGCGCCAGTAACAGGGAAATATCCCACGAGCAGTACTTC
CASNREISHEQYF
>-|TRBV6-6|16|-|TRBJ2-3
TGTGCCAGCAGTTCCCCTGTGCGGGGGCAAGGAGATACGCAGTATTTT
CASSSPVRGQGDTQYF
>-|TRBV5-1|14|-|TRBJ1-6
TGCGCCAGCAGCTTGACAGGAAGGGATTCACCCCTCCACTTT
CASSLTGRDSPLHF
>TRBD1|TRBV7-9|14|-|TRBJ1-1
TGTGCCAGCAGCTTTGGGAACAGGGGCACTGAAGCTTTCTTT
CASSFGNRGTEAFF
>-|TRBV30|13|-|TRBJ1-2
TGTGCCTGGAGTCCGGGATTAGAGGGTGGCTACACCTTC
CAWSPGLEGGYTF
>-|TRBV7-9|11|-|TRBJ2-4
TGTGCCAGCAGCTCGGTAAACATTCAGTACTTC
CASSSVNIQYF
>TRBD1|TRBV9|16|-|TRBJ1-3
TGTGCCAGCAGCGTCAGTTCCACAGGGGCCGGAAACACCATATATTTT
CASSVSSTGAGNTIYF
>TRBD1|TRBV10-3|16|-|TRBJ1-2
TGTGCCATCAGTGGGGACAGGAGGGTGGTTCAGTATGGCTACACCTTC
CAISGDRRVVQYGYTF
>-|TRBV7-9|13|-|TRBJ2-7
TGTGCCAGCAGCTTATCGGGGGCCTACGAGCAGTACTTC
CASSLSGAYEQYF
>-|TRBV4-3|13|few|TRBJ1-2
TGCGCCAGCAGCCGCTCCGGAGTCTATGGCTACACCTTC
CASSRSGVYGYTF
>TRBD1|TRBV30|13|-|TRBJ2-7
TGTGCATCCGGACAGGGAAGCTCCTACGAGCAGTACTTC
CASGQGSSYEQYF
>-|TRBV5-6|12|few|TRBJ2-7
TGTGCCAGCAGCTTGGATACCTACGAGCAGTACTTC
CASSLDTYEQYF
>-|TRBV5-6|13|-|TRBJ1-1
TGTGCCAGCAGAATGGACAGGAACACTGAAGCTTTCTTT
CASRMDRNTEAFF
>-|TRBV5-1|14|-|TRBJ2-3
TGCGCCAGCAGCTTGGGTAGCGCGGCAGATACGCAGTATTTT
CASSLGSAADTQYF
>TRBD1|TRBV7-2|16|-|TRBJ1-4
TGTGCCAGCAGCTTAGCGGGGACAGGGTTGGGTGAAAAACTGTTTTTT
CASSLAGTGLGEKLFF
>-|TRBV4-3|15|-|TRBJ2-3
TGCGCCAGCAGCCAAGAAGGGCAGGGGATTGATACGCAGTATTTT
CASSQEGQGIDTQYF
>TRBD1|TRBV6-5|15|-|TRBJ2-2
TGTGCCAGCAAGACAGGGAATACGAACACCGGGGAGCTGTTTTTT
CASKTGNTNTGELFF
>-|TRBV19|14|-|TRBJ1-1
TGTGCCAGTAGCCTAGACAGCCAGAACACTGAAGCTTTCTTT
CASSLDSQNTEAFF
>-|TRBV5-1|12|few|TRBJ2-7
TGCGCCAGCAGTATGTGGGGGCCAGAGCAGTACTTC
CASSMWGPEQYF
>TRBD1|TRBV4-3|13|few|TRBJ1-2
TGCGCCAGCAGCCACGGACAGGGTGATGGCTACACCTTC
CASSHGQGDGYTF
>TRBD1|TRBV30|13|-|TRBJ2-5
TGTGCCCGACAGGGGGGGGACCAAGAGACCCAGTACTTC
CARQGGDQETQYF
>-|TRBV7-9|14|-|TRBJ2-3
TGTGCCAGCAGCTTAGCTACTACCACAGATACGCAGTATTTT
CASSLATTTDTQYF
>-|TRBV2|14|-|TRBJ2-7
TGTGCCAGCAGTGAAGCGTCTCCTCTATACGAGCAGTACTTC
CASSEASPLYEQYF
>TRBD1|TRBV18|14|-|TRBJ2-7
TGTGCCAGCTCACCAGGGACAGGGTCCTACGAGCAGTACTTC
CASSPGTGSYEQYF
>TRBD1|TRBV27|14|-|TRBJ2-7
TGTGCCAGCAGTCCCGCAGGGGGCACCTACGAGCAGTACTTC
CASSPAGGTYEQYF
>-|TRBV6-1|15|-|TRBJ2-7
TGTGCCAGCAGTGAAGAGACCGGGGTCACCTACGAGCAGTACTTC
CASSEETGVTYEQYF
>-|TRBV6-1|15|-|TRBJ1-6
TGTGCCAGCAGAGGTTGGGGTACAGGGAATTCACCCCTCCACTTT
CASRGWGTGNSPLHF
>TRBD1|TRBV18|15|-|TRBJ2-5
TGTGCCAGCTCACCCAACAGGGGGCACCAAGAGACCCAGTACTTC
CASSPNRGHQETQYF
>TRBD1|TRBV7-9|15|-|TRBJ2-1
TGTGCCAGCAGCCGTATACAGGGGTCTGGGAATGAGCAGTTCTTC
CASSRIQGSGNEQFF
>-|TRBV30|13|-|TRBJ1-2
TGTGCCTGGAGTGTATCAGGGGACTATGGCTACACCTTC
CAWSVSGDYGYTF
>-|TRBV27|15|once|TRBJ1-5
TGTGCCAGCAGTTTAAAGTTATCGGGAAATCAGCCCCAGCATTTT
CASSLKLSGNQPQHF
>TRBD1|TRBV7-2|15|-|TRBJ1-2
TGTGCCAGCAGCTTTTTAAGGACAGGGGCGGATGGCTACACCTTC
CASSFLRTGADGYTF
>TRBD1|TRBV19|14|-|TRBJ2-2
TGTGCCAGCCGGGGACAGGGGGCAAATGGGGAGCTGTTTTTT
CASRGQGANGELFF
>TRBD1|TRBV5-6|14|-|TRBJ1-1
TGTGCCAGCAGCTTGGTTGACAGGGCAACTGAAGCTTTCTTT
CASSLVDRATEAFF
>-|TRBV9|16|-|TRBJ2-1
TGTGCCAGCAGTAGGGGCGGCGGGGGCGCCTGGGATGAGCAGTTCTTC
CASSRGGGGAWDEQFF
>TRBD1|TRBV27|14|-|TRBJ1-1
TGTGCCAGCAGTCCACAGGGGGCTGGCACTGAAGCTTTCTTT
CASSPQGAGTEAFF
>TRBD2|TRBV19|14|-|TRBJ2-5
TGTGCCAGTAGTTTGCGGGGGACTCAAGAGACCCAGTACTTC
CASSLRGTQETQYF
>-|TRBV7-9|14|-|TRBJ1-3
TGTGCCAGCAGCTTTGGTGAGGCTGGAAACACCATATATTTT
CASSFGEAGNTIYF